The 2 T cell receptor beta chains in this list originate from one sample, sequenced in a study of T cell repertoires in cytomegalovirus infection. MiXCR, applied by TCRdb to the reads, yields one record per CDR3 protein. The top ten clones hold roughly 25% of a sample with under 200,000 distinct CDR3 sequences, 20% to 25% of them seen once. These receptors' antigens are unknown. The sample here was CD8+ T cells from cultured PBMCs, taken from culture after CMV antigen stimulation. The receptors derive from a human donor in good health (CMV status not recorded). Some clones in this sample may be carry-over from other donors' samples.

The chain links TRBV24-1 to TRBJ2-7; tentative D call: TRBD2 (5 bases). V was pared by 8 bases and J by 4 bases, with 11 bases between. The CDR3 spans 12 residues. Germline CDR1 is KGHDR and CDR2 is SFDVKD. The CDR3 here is CATKGDSYEQYF. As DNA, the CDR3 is TGTGCCACCAAGGGAGATTCGTACGAGCAGTACTTC.

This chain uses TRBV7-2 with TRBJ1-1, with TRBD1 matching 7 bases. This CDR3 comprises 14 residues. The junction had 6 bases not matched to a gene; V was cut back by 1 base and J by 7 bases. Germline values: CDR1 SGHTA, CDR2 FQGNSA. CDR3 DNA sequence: TGTGCCAGCAGCTTAGTATGGGACAGAATTGAAGCTTTCTTT. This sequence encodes CASSLVWDRIEAFF.